This T cell receptor (beta chain) was documented in a study of CD8 T cells in Susac syndrome. The CDR3 contains 15 residues. Germline CDR1 is LGHNA and CDR2 is YNFKEQ. Deletions cut 0 bases from V and 5 bases from J, with 8 bases between. With random hexamers, about 0.5 to 1 ug RNA was reverse transcribed. Each CDR3 protein is one row after TCRdb ran MiXCR on the immunoSEQ multiplex PCR reads. The sample holds under 200,000 distinct CDR3 sequences, roughly 92% seen once. Sequencing targeted TCR beta in T cells from blood (CD8+ and CD4+). V is TRBV4-2 and J is TRBJ1-6; the D is unclear. This sequence was found in a human donor with Susac syndrome. Source material: CD4+ T cells from PBMCs. The CDR3: CASSQERQNNSPLHF. Written as DNA, the CDR3 is TGTGCCAGCAGCCAAGAGCGGCAAAATAATTCACCCCTCCACTTT.